These T cell receptor beta chains were read from a single sample in a study of blood T cell repertoires in COVID-19. Sequenced by immunoSEQ multiplex PCR; TCRdb stores in-frame clones only, minus some. The table includes 35,000 to 50,000 clones, roughly 84% detected once. The specimen sequenced was peripheral blood. These receptors were obtained from a human donor in a cohort sampled during active COVID-19. Both conserved end residues are part of each CDR3. The D gene is left open where the match is weak. Clone size is stated in some rows and not others, as once, few, many or a class when expanded.

J | size | V | D | CDR3 | DNA
TRBJ2-7 | . | TRBV7-8 | . | CASTNGRGSLEQYF | TGTGCCAGCACCAACGGACGGGGGTCCCTGGAGCAGTACTTC
TRBJ2-3 | . | TRBV6-4 | . | CASSQGTSTDTQYF | TGTGCCAGCAGTCAGGGTACTAGCACAGATACGCAGTATTTT
TRBJ2-3 | . | TRBV4-2 | . | CASSQDGAGNTQYF | TGTGCCAGCAGCCAAGACGGGGCGGGAAATACGCAGTATTTT
TRBJ2-7 | once | TRBV6-5 | TRBD1 | CASRAGTGTYEQYF | TGTGCCAGCAGAGCCGGGACAGGGACCTACGAGCAGTACTTC
TRBJ1-3 | . | TRBV6-2/TRBV6-3 | . | CASSYPEAISGNTIYF | TGTGCCAGCAGTTACCCCGAGGCCATCTCTGGAAACACCATATATTTT
TRBJ2-5 | few | TRBV9 | . | CASSPVGRGRETQYF | TGTGCCAGCAGCCCTGTTGGGCGGGGGCGAGAGACCCAGTACTTC
TRBJ2-5 | few | TRBV11-2 | . | CASSPPGDFGGTQYF | TGTGCCAGCAGCCCGCCCGGGGACTTCGGGGGGACCCAGTACTTC
TRBJ2-2 | once | TRBV7-2 | . | CASSYLPDTGELFF | TGTGCCAGCAGCTACCTACCTGACACCGGGGAGCTGTTTTTT
TRBJ2-1 | . | TRBV6-1 | . | CASSEPRFSYNEQFF | TGTGCCAGCAGTGAACCGCGGTTCTCCTACAATGAGCAGTTCTTC
TRBJ1-2 | . | TRBV19 | . | CASIPFDGNYGYTF | TGTGCCAGTATTCCCTTCGACGGGAACTATGGCTACACCTTC
TRBJ2-7 | . | TRBV5-1 | TRBD2 | CASSRGGAEGYEQYF | TGCGCCAGCAGCCGCGGGGGGGCAGAAGGGTACGAGCAGTACTTC
TRBJ2-5 | . | TRBV18 | . | CASSRSISRETQYF | TGTGCCAGCTCACGCTCTATCTCCAGGGAGACCCAGTACTTC
TRBJ2-1 | . | TRBV6-4 | TRBD1 | CASSQQPGQGSNEQFF | TGTGCCAGCAGTCAGCAACCGGGACAGGGGAGCAATGAGCAGTTCTTC
TRBJ1-2 | few | TRBV7-2 | . | CASSTLFRDNYGYTF | TGTGCCAGCAGCACCCTGTTCAGGGATAACTATGGCTACACCTTC
TRBJ1-6 | few | TRBV2 | TRBD1 | CASSLEGGTGLSPLHF | TGTGCCAGCAGTCTTGAGGGTGGGACAGGATTATCACCCCTCCACTTT
TRBJ2-7 | . | TRBV2 | . | CASRRDFYEQYF | TGTGCCAGCAGGAGGGACTTCTACGAGCAGTACTTC
TRBJ1-2 | . | TRBV5-1 | . | CASSLAGKGNYGYTF | TGCGCCAGCAGCTTGGCCGGGAAAGGGAACTATGGCTACACCTTC
TRBJ2-7 | . | TRBV30 | . | CACFPSGGSYEQYF | TGTGCCTGCTTCCCGTCCGGGGGATCCTACGAGCAGTACTTC
TRBJ1-2 | . | TRBV6-6 | TRBD1 | CASSPDILRQGRYGYTF | TGTGCCAGCAGTCCTGACATCCTTCGACAGGGAAGATATGGCTACACCTTC
TRBJ1-1 | few | TRBV24-1 | TRBD1 | CATSRGDRAEAFF | TGTGCCACCAGTCGGGGCGACAGGGCTGAAGCTTTCTTT
TRBJ2-1 | . | TRBV18 | . | CASSPERVSEQFF | TGTGCCAGCTCACCAGAGCGGGTTAGTGAGCAGTTCTTC
TRBJ1-5 | . | TRBV6-6 | . | CASSQAGNQPQHF | TGTGCCAGCAGTCAAGCGGGCAATCAGCCCCAGCATTTT
TRBJ1-5 | few | TRBV6-5 | . | CASMTRKGVQPQHF | TGTGCCAGCATGACGAGGAAGGGGGTTCAGCCCCAGCATTTT
TRBJ2-3 | . | TRBV6-2/TRBV6-3 | . | CASSITGTRDTQYF | TGTGCCAGCAGTATTACCGGGACACGGGATACGCAGTATTTT
TRBJ2-3 | . | TRBV5-1 | TRBD2 | CASSLEPSGHTDTQYF | TGCGCCAGCAGCTTGGAACCTAGCGGGCACACAGATACGCAGTATTTT
TRBJ2-4 | . | TRBV30 | TRBD1 | CAWGDRSVGIQYF | TGTGCCTGGGGGGACAGGTCGGTGGGCATTCAGTACTTC
TRBJ2-7 | . | TRBV28 | TRBD1 | CASSLQVGGYEQYF | TGTGCCAGCAGTTTACAGGTAGGGGGCTACGAACAGTACTTC
TRBJ2-1 | . | TRBV5-1 | . | CASRNGPADNEQFF | TGCGCCAGCAGGAACGGACCAGCGGACAATGAGCAGTTCTTC
TRBJ2-7 | . | TRBV3-1/TRBV3-2 | TRBD1 | CASSRPTGGAYEQYF | TGTGCCAGCAGCCGCCCGACAGGGGGCGCCTACGAGCAGTACTTC
TRBJ2-7 | . | TRBV12-3/TRBV12-4 | . | CASKGYEQYF | TGTGCCAGCAAGGGGTACGAGCAGTACTTC
TRBJ2-2 | . | TRBV5-1 | . | CASSFGGENTGELFF | TGCGCCAGCAGCTTCGGGGGAGAGAACACCGGGGAGCTGTTTTTT
TRBJ1-2 | . | TRBV6-5 | . | CASSPDRTAGYTF | TGTGCCAGCAGTCCCGACAGGACTGCTGGCTACACCTTC
TRBJ2-1 | once | TRBV6-1 | TRBD2 | CASSGRGAGVYNEQFF | TGTGCCAGCAGTGGGCGAGGAGCGGGGGTTTACAATGAGCAGTTCTTC
TRBJ2-2 | . | TRBV3-1/TRBV3-2 | TRBD2 | CASSQGDYSTGELFF | TGTGCCAGCAGCCAGGGGGACTATTCCACCGGGGAGCTGTTTTTT
TRBJ2-5 | once | TRBV9 | . | CASSAYSDLGRSRTQYF | TGTGCCAGCAGCGCCTACAGCGACCTCGGGAGATCACGAACCCAGTACTTC
TRBJ2-7 | few | TRBV7-6 | . | CASSSLGGLGGEQYF | TGTGCCAGCAGCTCCCTGGGTGGCCTCGGGGGCGAGCAGTACTTC
TRBJ1-2 | . | TRBV28 | . | CASSFGQGINYGYTF | TGTGCCAGCAGTTTCGGGCAGGGCATTAACTATGGCTACACCTTC
TRBJ2-5 | . | TRBV6-2/TRBV6-3 | TRBD1 | CASSPGTASQETQYF | TGTGCCAGCAGCCCTGGGACAGCCTCACAAGAGACCCAGTACTTC
TRBJ1-4 | . | TRBV5-1 | . | CASSLARQEKLFF | TGCGCCAGCAGCTTGGCCAGACAAGAAAAACTGTTTTTT
TRBJ1-6 | . | TRBV5-8 | . | CASSFAGQNSPLHF | TGTGCCAGCAGCTTCGCGGGGCAAAATTCACCCCTCCACTTT
TRBJ2-2 | . | TRBV5-1 | . | CASSRSGDHTGELFF | TGCGCCAGCAGCCGCTCAGGGGATCACACCGGGGAGCTGTTTTTT
TRBJ2-7 | . | TRBV6-6 | . | CASRPSDRFYSYEQYF | TGTGCCAGCAGACCTTCTGACAGGTTCTACTCCTACGAGCAGTACTTC